The clone carrying this T cell receptor beta chain was seen ten or more times. RNA transcripts were the template for amplifying TCR beta CDR3 regions. With the HTBI primer set, the TCR CDR3 went through a first round of RT-PCR. TCRdb called the multiplex PCR reads again in MiXCR, with one record for every CDR3 protein. Of about 280,000 distinct CDR3 sequences in the sample, less than 30% were seen once. The data are from a study of T cells in Graves' hyperthyroidism and ophthalmopathy. The ends lost 5 bases at V and 1 base at J; junction bases unmatched: 13. This CDR3 comprises 17 residues. CDR1 MRHNA and CDR2 SNTAGT come from the germline V gene.

The material sequenced was blood. The clonotype was recovered from a man in his forties with Graves' hyperthyroidism that later progressed to Graves' ophthalmopathy. The chain carries TRBV6-4 and TRBJ1-1; 7 bases line up with TRBD1. CDR3 DNA sequence: TGTGCCAGCAGTCCCTATCCGGACAGGCGACCGAACACTGAAGCTTTCTTT. It codes for CASSPYPDRRPNTEAFF.